This TCR beta chain was identified in a study of Ad26.COV2.S vaccination and SARS-CoV-2 variants. Profiling relied on immunoSEQ multiplex PCR, and the TCRdb table lists in-frame clones only, not all of them. The data contain fewer than 800,000 clones, 80% to 90% of them seen just once; the ten biggest clones take up over 1.3%. Unmatched junction bases numbered 11, after V lost 2 bases and J lost 9 bases. This CDR3 region has 17 residues. Germline loops: CDR1 SGHTA, CDR2 FQGTGA. The treatment is: approximately 18 received Ad26.COV2.S at low or high dose, single or two shots; 5 received placebo; per-sample allocation not given. Repertoires come from day 63 after the first vaccine or placebo injection.

The sequencing here drew on peripheral blood, taken in a trial of Ad26.COV2.S vaccine versus placebo. This sequence originates from a person aged 18-60 years who received the Ad26.COV2.S COVID-19 vaccine or a placebo. The chain combines TRBV7-3 with TRBJ2-5; 14 bases are a match to TRBD2. CDR3 sequence reads: CASSLGPTSGGARAQYF. The CDR3 bases are TGTGCCAGCAGCTTAGGCCCGACTAGCGGGGGGGCCAGGGCCCAGTACTTC.